These 20 T cell receptor beta chains were sequenced from one sample in a study of blood T cell repertoires in COVID-19. Method: immunoSEQ multiplex PCR; TCRdb's copy keeps in-frame clones and lacks some. The sample includes under 150,000 clones, roughly 80% of them seen just once. Sequencing was performed on peripheral blood. Source of these receptors: a man aged 55 to 70 with acute or convalescent COVID-19.

The V gene is TRBV13, the J gene TRBJ2-5; 9 bases map to TRBD2. This CDR3 comprises 14 residues. V lost 3 bases and J lost 5; bases outside the gene matches: 4. Per the germline V gene, CDR1 is PRHDT and CDR2 is FYEKMQ (reference sequence). The CDR3 sequence: CASSFSGSGETQYF. Here the CDR3 DNA reads TGTGCCAGCAGCTTTAGCGGGAGCGGCGAGACCCAGTACTTC.

CDR3 bases: TGTGCCAGCAGCTTACCGGGAGGGACAGGGATTGAAAAACTGTTTTTT. Protein sequence: CASSLPGGTGIEKLFF. This rearrangement joins TRBV7-9 to TRBJ1-4, with 9 bases that match TRBD1. The J segment lost 7 bases and the V segment lost 2 bases, leaving 8 bases of the junction unmatched. CDR1 SEHNR and CDR2 FQNEAQ come from the germline V gene (reference sequence). The CDR3 extends over 16 amino acids. The complete variable domain, with remaining parts taken from reference TRBV7-9 and TRBJ1-4, reads DTGVSQNPRHKITKRGQNVTFRCDPISEHNRLYWYRQTLGQGPEFLTYFQNEAQLEKSRLLSDRFSAERPKGSFSTLEIQRTEQGDSAMYLCASSLPGGTGIEKLFFGSGTQLSVL.

This clone was counted at least ten times. Other nucleotide sequences from this sample produce the same CDR3. This chain joins TRBV11-2 and TRBJ2-7; TRBD2 might be the D (6 bases). The CDR3 length is 12 residues. V was trimmed by 5 bases and J by 5 bases, leaving 10 bases between them. CDR1 is SGHAT, CDR2 FQNNGV, per germline. DNA of the CDR3: TGTGCCAGCAGCCCTCTAGCGAACGAGCAGTACTTC. This translates into CASSPLANEQYF.

The J gene is TRBJ1-1, the V gene TRBV3-1 (or the pseudogene TRBV3-2); D not certain. Germline CDR1 and CDR2: LGHDT and YNNKEL (reference sequence). V was clipped by 5 bases and J by 10 bases, with 23 bases between them. This CDR3 is 15 amino acids long. The CDR3 DNA reads as TGTGCCAGCAGCGAGGGCGCGAAGTTAGAGCTGGGAGCTTTCTTT. Protein product: CASSEGAKLELGAFF.

This clone has just one count. The V gene is TRBV6-5, the J gene TRBJ2-2; possible D gene TRBD2, 6 bases. Trimming cost V 6 bases and J 3 bases, with 14 bases left between them. Germline values: CDR1 MNHEY, CDR2 SVGAGI. This CDR3 is 15 amino acids long. The CDR3 protein is CASRGPSGYTGELFF. CDR3 DNA: TGTGCCAGCAGGGGTCCAAGCGGGTACACCGGGGAGCTGTTTTTT.

V is TRBV11-2 and J is TRBJ2-2, with TRBD2 as a possible D gene (6 bases). V dropped 1 base and J dropped 2 bases, with 11 bases sitting between them. CDR3 length: 16 residues. Germline loops: CDR1 SGHAT, CDR2 FQNNGV. The CDR3 region has the DNA TGTGCCAGCAGCTTAGTAGGAGGGTTCAACACCGGGGAGCTGTTTTTT. It specifies CASSLVGGFNTGELFF.

DNA of the CDR3: TGTGCCAGCAGAGATCGACTAGCGGGGGGCCAAAGGCAGTATTTT. Amino acids: CASRDRLAGGQRQYF. This rearrangement joins TRBV6-6 to TRBJ2-3; 13 nucleotides match TRBD2. The CDR3 has 15 residues. CDR1 and CDR2 from the germline V gene are MNHNY and SVGAGI (reference sequence). V shed 6 bases and J 11 bases; nucleotides not matched to a gene: 11.

V usage is TRBV5-5 and J usage is TRBJ2-5; 7 positions agree with TRBD1. The CDR3 sequence is 14 residues long. V was clipped by 0 bases and J by 4 bases; unmatched bases: 3. Germline CDR1 is SGHKS and CDR2 is YYEKEE (reference sequence). Here the CDR3 DNA reads TGTGCCAGCAGCTTGGGAGGGGGCGCAGAGACCCAGTACTTC. Translating gives CASSLGGGAETQYF.

The chain joins TRBV29-1 to TRBJ1-1, with D possibly matching TRBD1 (6 bases). Germline V gene sequence: CDR1 SQVTM, CDR2 ANQGSEA. The ends were cut back, 5 bases at V and 2 bases at J, with 9 bases in the middle. The CDR3 contains 12 residues. CDR3 in amino acids: CSVSGDNTEAFF. The CDR3, as DNA: TGCAGCGTTTCAGGGGATAACACTGAAGCTTTCTTT. The variable domain in full, completed from reference TRBV29-1 and TRBJ1-1, reads SAVISQKPSRDICQRGTSLTIQCQVDSQVTMMFWYRQQPGQSLTLIATANQGSEATYESGFVIDKFPISRPNLTFSTLTVSNMSPEDSSIYLCSVSGDNTEAFFGQGTRLTVV.

The chain uses TRBV5-6 and TRBJ2-1; the D is unclear. CDR1 is SGHDT, CDR2 YYEEEE, per germline. V was cut by 1 base and J by 4 bases, with 12 bases left in between. This CDR3 contains 15 residues. The CDR3 here is CASSLPGTGYNEQFF. The CDR3 DNA is TGTGCCAGCAGCTTGCCCGGCACGGGTTACAATGAGCAGTTCTTC.

The chain uses TRBV30 and TRBJ2-3; 10 positions match TRBD1. The length of the CDR3 is 14 residues. The J segment lost 4 bases and the V segment lost 0 bases, leaving 1 base of the junction unmatched. CDR1 GTSNPN and CDR2 SVGIG come from the germline V gene (reference sequence). The chain's CDR3 is CAWSVGQGADTQYF. The CDR3 nucleotides read TGTGCCTGGAGTGTAGGACAGGGGGCAGATACGCAGTATTTT.

The genes are TRBV2 and TRBJ2-3; 11 nucleotides agree with TRBD2. V was clipped by 6 bases and J by 2 bases; unmatched bases: 10. This CDR3 has 17 amino acids. CDR1 is SNHLY, CDR2 FYNNEI, per germline. This CDR3 reads CASSQGVAGGLTDTQYF. CDR3 DNA sequence: TGTGCCAGCAGCCAAGGGGTAGCGGGGGGGCTCACAGATACGCAGTATTTT.

The V and J genes are TRBV6-1 and TRBJ2-2; D gene unclear. The CDR3 runs 15 residues. The V end lost 1 base, the J end lost 5 bases, and 11 bases lay between the germline ends. CDR1 is MNHNS and CDR2 is SASEGT in the germline V gene. The CDR3 DNA sequence: TGTGCCAGCAGTGAAGTTAACTCTTTGACCGGGGAGCTGTTTTTT. It specifies CASSEVNSLTGELFF.

V usage is TRBV13 and J usage is TRBJ1-2; D unresolved. The germline V gene has CDR1 PRHDT and CDR2 FYEKMQ (reference sequence). The CDR3 covers 12 residues. Trimming removed 5 bases from V and 8 bases from J, with 12 bases in between. The CDR3 is CASSTRTGGYTF. Here the CDR3 DNA reads TGTGCCAGCAGCACCCGGACGGGAGGCTACACCTTC.

The rearrangement joins TRBV28 to TRBJ2-2, with TRBD1 matching 7 bases. This CDR3 has 14 amino acids. With V trimmed by 5 bases and J by 4 bases, 4 bases remained unmatched. The germline V gene encodes CDR1 MDHEN and CDR2 SYDVKM. CDR3 coding DNA: TGTGCCAGCAGTCCGGGACAGTCCACCGGGGAGCTGTTTTTT. Its translation is CASSPGQSTGELFF.

The chain couples TRBV7-8 to TRBJ2-3, with D hard to call. CDR1 is SGHVS and CDR2 is FQNEAQ in the germline V gene. The CDR3 length is 14 residues. The germline V and J ends were trimmed by 4 bases and 0 bases, with 8 bases remaining between them. The CDR3 protein is CASSYSASTDTQYF. The CDR3 region has the DNA TGTGCCAGCAGCTACAGTGCTAGCACAGATACGCAGTATTTT.

The chain employs TRBV12-5 and TRBJ1-1; D ambiguous. V lost 3 bases to trimming and J lost 1 base, with 15 bases between them. Germline-derived CDR1 and CDR2 are LGHNT and FRNRAP. CDR3 length: 16 residues. Here the CDR3 reads CASGFSREGGNTEAFF. CDR3 bases: TGTGCTAGTGGTTTTAGTCGGGAGGGAGGGAACACTGAAGCTTTCTTT.

The chain combines TRBV6-5 with TRBJ2-1, with 7 bases matching TRBD2. Germline V CDR1 and CDR2: MNHEY, SVGAGI. CDR3 length: 15 amino acids. V was pared by 6 bases and J by 6 bases, with 11 bases of the junction left unmatched. CDR3 protein: CASRREGGRSNEQFF. In nucleotides, the CDR3 is TGTGCCAGCAGACGAGAGGGCGGGAGATCCAATGAGCAGTTCTTC.

The rearrangement uses TRBV3-1 (or the pseudogene TRBV3-2) and TRBJ2-3, with TRBD2 matching 12 bases. J was trimmed by 3 bases and V by 4 bases; bases with no gene match: 5. The CDR3 has 16 amino acids. Germline CDR1 LGHDT, CDR2 YNNKEL (reference sequence). CDR3 DNA sequence: TGTGCCAGCAGCCCCGGACTAGCGGGAAGAACAGATACGCAGTATTTT. Translated: CASSPGLAGRTDTQYF.

The chain is built from TRBV9 and TRBJ1-1, with D maybe TRBD1 (6 bases). Germline CDR1 and CDR2: SGDLS and YYNGEE. The CDR3 is made up of 14 amino acids. V lost 5 bases, J lost 0 bases, and 11 bases lay in between. CDR3 sequence reads: CASSFGQLNTEAFF. For the CDR3, the DNA is TGTGCCAGCAGTTTTGGACAGTTGAACACTGAAGCTTTCTTT.